Below, one TCR beta chain is given with its context. This receptor's antigen is unknown. The input lacks base qualities; no much larger clone sits a single base away. The immunoSEQ hsTCRB assay version 4, run in survey mode, was used to sequence TCRbeta repertoires from genomic DNA. Genomic DNA was diluted to 8.5 to 10 ng/uL, using up to about 1 ug per sample for TCRbeta sequencing. The original pipeline was this. TCRbeta data analysis was done in ImmunoSeq Analyzer 3.0, and diversity was calculated on productive nucleotide rearrangements. The improved Chao index was used to estimate lower-bound TCR diversity, and the Gini coefficient was used to estimate clonality using the Immunarch R package. Nucleotide rearrangements that differed but encoded the same CDR3beta amino acid sequence were counted as separate clonotypes. Differential abundance analysis found TCRbeta sequences that were significantly enriched in antigen-responding cells compared with anti-CD3/anti-CD28-activated cells. TCRs were clustered by predicted peptide-MHC specificity with GLIPH2, both within individual participants and across merged participant data sets. The table comes from immuneACCESS by way of TCRdb, which keeps in-frame sequences with V and J called. Part of the clones is missing from these tables; in studies checked, under half for an unresolved V gene and the rest for unknown reasons. V and J calls and clone size are given by that table; D and trimming were obtained from the DNA. Here the sample has fewer than 40,000 clones; 70% occur a single time. The top ten constitute roughly 1.5% of the sample.

The record originates from a study of persistence of HIV-infected CD4 T cells (dated by TCRdb to about 2020). Broadly, across the study: Participants had been on suppressive ART for a median of around eight years. Peripheral blood samples of up to about 180 mL were taken at multiple time points, with the exception of two participants who underwent leukapheresis at a single time point. The study isolated CMV- and HIV-1 Gag-responding CD4+ T cells from ART-treated individuals to examine antigen-driven clonal expansion of HIV-1-infected cells. Proviral sequencing was used to assess clonality among infected cells, whereas TCRbeta sequencing gauged the clonality of all cells within each sorted population. Cross-participant TCR cluster analysis included roughly 8 participants for CMV and 6 or 7 participants for Gag.

Per the publication, the treatment or condition label means: suppressive antiretroviral therapy. Cells were stimulated with a pool of overlapping HIV-1 Gag 15-mer peptides at 0.9 to 1 ug per peptide per mL. CD4+ T cells that responded were sorted based on upregulation of both CD40 ligand and CD69. Participants were HIV-1-infected adults who started suppressive ART during chronic infection. For at least 4 years, participants had undetectable plasma HIV-1 RNA, below 50 copies/mL. To be included, participants needed a CD4+ T cell count above 400 cells/uL and a positive CMV serology. Before stimulation, PBMCs were isolated using density centrifugation and depleted of CD8+ T cells. For less than 20 hours, the CD8-depleted PBMCs were stimulated with anti-CD28/CD49d costimulation, a CD40-blocking antibody, and enfuvirtide to prevent new infections. Cell sorting was done on a Beckman Coulter MoFlo Legacy or XDP sorter, and dead cells were excluded with propidium iodide. Genomic DNA was extracted using the QIAamp DNA Mini Kit for samples with more than one million cells and using the Quick-DNA Microprep Kit for all other samples.

Results the study describes overall, beyond this receptor: Bulk TCR analyses could not be limited to the rare CMV-responding cells that actually contained HIV-1 proviruses. TCRbeta richness in CMV- and Gag-responding cells was significantly lower than in anti-CD3/anti-CD28-responding cells; CMV-responding cells had higher oligoclonality than CD3/CD28-stimulated and Gag-responding cells. A correlation was observed between TCR oligoclonality and proviral oligoclonality within the same sorted populations. Only a small number of individuals took part in the study, and the range of antigens tested was limited. Antigen-responding cells were enriched for expanded CDR3beta sequences that were degenerate, which suggests that CD4+ responses to CMV and Gag underwent convergent selection.

Sequencing was performed on CD4+ T cells sorted from PBMCs after roughly 20-hour stimulation, taken from a patient who received antiretroviral therapy. Taken with the paper, the label for cell subset or site translates to: CD40L+CD69+ CD4 T cells responding to HIV-1 Gag peptides. The clonotype originates from an adult man with HIV who was CMV-seropositive.

The DNA sequence reads TGCGCCAGCAGCCATCACAGGGGGCAACAACAGCCCCAGCATTTT. It encodes CASSHHRGQQQPQHF. Here the chain combines TRBV4-1 and TRBJ1-5, and 9 bases in between align with TRBD1. Here V drops 3 bases and J drops 7 bases, and the junction holds 7 bases not matched to any gene. According to the germline V gene, CDR1 reads MGHRA and CDR2 reads YSYEKL. Inclusive of the bounding cysteine and phenylalanine, the CDR3 is 15 residues long. This entry keeps only the CDR3 DNA: 45 bases, framed from base 1.